These T cell receptor beta chains were read from a single sample in a study of Graves' ophthalmopathy and Graves' hyperthyroidism. TCRdb ran MiXCR on the multiplex PCR reads and lists one entry per CDR3 protein. The sample comprises about 400,000 distinct CDR3 sequences, 20% to 25% of which are singletons, and under 3% rests with the top ten. The sequencing sample was made of peripheral blood. The receptor source for this set is a woman younger than 35 with stable Graves' hyperthyroidism. Both conserved end residues are part of each CDR3. D genes are given only for firm matches. Expanded clones are given a class, and other clones once, few, many or no size at all.

CDR3 protein	CDR3 DNA	D gene	V gene	clone size	J gene
CAWNRGGGEQYF	TGTGCCTGGAACAGGGGTGGGGGCGAGCAGTACTTC	TRBD1	TRBV30	many	TRBJ2-7
CASSETRGSTEAFF	TGTGCCAGCAGTGAGACCCGGGGGTCCACTGAAGCTTTCTTT	.	TRBV6-1	few	TRBJ1-1
CASSIAGLEAFF	TGTGCCAGTAGTATAGCTGGGCTTGAAGCTTTCTTT	.	TRBV19	.	TRBJ1-1
CATQKGVNYGYTF	TGCGCCACGCAAAAGGGGGTAAACTATGGCTACACCTTC	.	TRBV10-2	.	TRBJ1-2
CASSFAPPQGGTEQYF	TGTGCCAGCAGTTTTGCCCCACCACAGGGGGGCACCGAGCAGTACTTC	TRBD1	TRBV12-3/TRBV12-4	.	TRBJ2-7
CASSPQTVSYGYTF	TGTGCCAGCAGTCCACAGACCGTCTCCTATGGCTACACCTTC	.	TRBV27	.	TRBJ1-2
CAWDRASSGANVLTF	TGTGCCTGGGACAGGGCGAGCTCTGGGGCCAACGTCCTGACTTTC	TRBD1	TRBV30	few	TRBJ2-6
CSARGGAGVYEQYF	TGCAGTGCTAGAGGGGGAGCGGGGGTCTACGAGCAGTACTTC	TRBD2	TRBV20-1	many	TRBJ2-7
CASSFEGREGAFF	TGCGCCAGCAGCTTCGAGGGCAGGGAAGGAGCTTTCTTT	.	TRBV5-1	few	TRBJ1-1
CASSLNGRVNTGELFF	TGTGCCAGCAGTCTCAACGGGAGGGTTAACACCGGGGAGCTGTTTTTT	TRBD2	TRBV12-3/TRBV12-4	many	TRBJ2-2
CSASPSGRGEQYF	TGCAGTGCTAGCCCCAGCGGGAGAGGCGAGCAGTACTTC	TRBD2	TRBV20-1	.	TRBJ2-7
CASGLARTQVAVAYEQYF	TGTGCTAGTGGTTTGGCGAGAACCCAAGTAGCGGTAGCCTACGAGCAGTACTTC	.	TRBV12-5	once	TRBJ2-7
CASSDRDGSYEQYF	TGTGCCAGCAGTGACCGGGACGGATCCTACGAGCAGTACTTC	.	TRBV28	.	TRBJ2-7
CASSGYNSPLHF	TGTGCCAGCAGTGGATATAATTCACCCCTCCACTTT	.	TRBV27	many	TRBJ1-6
CAWSVPSGNFYEQYF	TGTGCCTGGAGTGTACCTAGCGGGAATTTCTACGAGCAGTACTTC	TRBD2	TRBV30	many	TRBJ2-7
CSAEEGARTGELFF	TGCAGCGCCGAAGAGGGGGCCCGAACCGGGGAGCTGTTTTTT	TRBD1	TRBV29-1	.	TRBJ2-2
CASSSSGVYTF	TGTGCCAGCAGTTCCAGCGGGGTTTACACCTTC	.	TRBV27	many	TRBJ1-2
CASSRIRGPEETQYF	TGTGCCAGCAGCCGGATCAGGGGGCCCGAGGAGACCCAGTACTTC	TRBD1	TRBV11-2	few	TRBJ2-5
CASSHEPQEETQYF	TGCGCCAGCAGCCATGAGCCCCAGGAAGAGACCCAGTACTTC	.	TRBV4-1	many	TRBJ2-5
CSASNSGRGGYEQYF	TGCAGTGCTAGCAATAGCGGGAGGGGGGGGTACGAGCAGTACTTC	TRBD2	TRBV20-1	many	TRBJ2-7
CASSAGGYQETQYF	TGTGCCAGCAGCGCGGGGGGGTACCAAGAGACCCAGTACTTC	TRBD2	TRBV11-2	many	TRBJ2-5
CSARDSGVGSPLHF	TGCAGTGCTAGAGATTCAGGGGTCGGTTCACCCCTCCACTTT	.	TRBV20-1	few	TRBJ1-6
CSVEFSGNTYEQYF	TGCAGCGTTGAGTTTTCGGGAAATACCTACGAGCAGTACTTC	.	TRBV29-1	.	TRBJ2-7
CASSQDRGNNEQYF	TGTGCCAGCAGTCAAGACAGGGGGAATAACGAGCAGTACTTC	TRBD1	TRBV6-1	many	TRBJ2-7
CASSHHPLGTSGQETQYF	TGCGCCAGCAGCCACCATCCCCTAGGGACTAGCGGACAAGAGACCCAGTACTTC	TRBD2	TRBV4-1	few	TRBJ2-5
CSASWENEQYF	TGCAGTGCCTCGTGGGAAAACGAGCAGTACTTC	.	TRBV20-1	many	TRBJ2-7
CATSDLLRLTRARCGNQPQHF	TGTGCCACCAGTGATTTATTAAGACTCACCCGGGCGCGGTGCGGCAATCAGCCCCAGCATTTT	.	TRBV24-1	many	TRBJ1-5
CASSIGTAGGRNQPQHF	TGTGCCAGTAGCATTGGGACAGCGGGAGGGCGCAATCAGCCCCAGCATTTT	TRBD1	TRBV19	.	TRBJ1-5
CSADDYQETQYF	TGCAGTGCTGACGACTACCAAGAGACCCAGTACTTC	.	TRBV20-1	many	TRBJ2-5
CASSLKTDRVGTGELFF	TGTGCCAGCAGTTTGAAGACCGACAGGGTAGGCACCGGGGAGCTGTTTTTT	TRBD1	TRBV27	.	TRBJ2-2
CASSSHPPSNQPQHF	TGTGCCAGTAGTAGTCATCCCCCTAGCAATCAGCCCCAGCATTTT	.	TRBV19	.	TRBJ1-5
CASRLQGAPSMNTEAFF	TGTGCCAGCAGATTACAGGGAGCTCCCTCTATGAACACTGAAGCTTTCTTT	.	TRBV6-5	many	TRBJ1-1
CATSSPPGAMNTEAFF	TGTGCCACCAGCAGTCCCCCGGGGGCTATGAACACTGAAGCTTTCTTT	.	TRBV15	.	TRBJ1-1
CASSEGTGAPYEQYF	TGTGCCAGCAGCGAGGGGACAGGGGCCCCCTACGAGCAGTACTTC	TRBD1	TRBV6-1	many	TRBJ2-7
CSARDSLVIYEQYF	TGCAGTGCTAGAGATAGCCTAGTAATCTACGAGCAGTACTTC	.	TRBV20-1	many	TRBJ2-7
CASSTDRGWGNTIYF	TGTGCCAGCAGCACAGACAGGGGGTGGGGAAACACCATATATTTT	TRBD1	TRBV7-8	many	TRBJ1-3
CASSLSRTNIGYTF	TGTGCCAGCAGTTTATCGCGGACGAATATTGGCTACACCTTC	.	TRBV12-3/TRBV12-4	many	TRBJ1-2
CASSLWPRGTGTYEQYF	TGTGCCAGCAGTTTGTGGCCCCGGGGGACAGGCACCTACGAGCAGTACTTC	TRBD1	TRBV6-2/TRBV6-3	.	TRBJ2-7
CASSLGTRAYEQYF	TGCGCCAGCAGCTTGGGGACCCGAGCCTACGAGCAGTACTTC	.	TRBV5-1	many	TRBJ2-7
CSARDIGTEAFF	TGCAGTGCTAGAGATATTGGCACTGAAGCTTTCTTT	.	TRBV20-1	many	TRBJ1-1
CSARPRSYEQYF	TGCAGTGCTAGACCCAGGAGCTACGAGCAGTACTTC	.	TRBV20-1	few	TRBJ2-7
CASSLEPGQSTGELFF	TGTGCCAGCAGTTTAGAGCCGGGACAATCCACCGGGGAGCTGTTTTTT	.	TRBV12-3/TRBV12-4	.	TRBJ2-2
CASSDMYGGTEAFF	TGTGCCAGCAGTGATATGTACGGTGGGACTGAAGCTTTCTTT	.	TRBV2	many	TRBJ1-1
CASSIYRGSNQPQHF	TGTGCCAGTAGTATATACAGGGGTAGCAATCAGCCCCAGCATTTT	TRBD1	TRBV19	many	TRBJ1-5
CATSRDRKQETQYF	TGTGCCACCAGCAGAGATCGGAAACAAGAGACCCAGTACTTC	.	TRBV15	many	TRBJ2-5
CASSFDRGRNNSPLHF	TGTGCCAGCAGTTTTGACAGGGGACGGAATAATTCACCCCTCCACTTT	TRBD1	TRBV6-2/TRBV6-3	many	TRBJ1-6
CASRERTHGELFF	TGTGCCAGCAGGGAGAGAACCCACGGGGAGCTGTTTTTT	.	TRBV12-3/TRBV12-4	.	TRBJ2-2
CASGLDRRTTEAFF	TGTGCCAGCGGCCTGGACAGGCGGACCACTGAAGCTTTCTTT	TRBD1	TRBV6-1	few	TRBJ1-1
CSVSALGNTIYF	TGCAGCGTTTCGGCATTGGGAAACACCATATATTTT	.	TRBV29-1	many	TRBJ1-3
CAISGVGDTQYF	TGTGCCATCAGTGGCGTGGGGGATACGCAGTATTTT	.	TRBV10-3	many	TRBJ2-3
CASSPRLVNTGELFF	TGTGCCAGCAGCCCACGACTAGTGAACACCGGGGAGCTGTTTTTT	.	TRBV7-2	many	TRBJ2-2
CASSQGTVLYGYTF	TGCGCCAGCAGCCAGGGGACAGTACTTTATGGCTACACCTTC	TRBD1	TRBV4-1	many	TRBJ1-2
CASSTTGGLAYEQYF	TGTGCCAGTAGTACGACAGGGGGTTTGGCCTACGAGCAGTACTTC	TRBD1	TRBV19	many	TRBJ2-7
CASSQGGLAGASETQYF	TGCGCCAGCAGCCAAGGAGGACTAGCGGGAGCCAGCGAGACCCAGTACTTC	TRBD2	TRBV4-1	.	TRBJ2-5